The rows below give T cell receptor beta chains drawn from one sample of a study of blood T cell repertoires in COVID-19. Clones were sequenced by immunoSEQ multiplex PCR, and TCRdb holds only the in-frame ones, with some missing. This table has about 170,000 clones, around 82% appearing once. Sequencing input: peripheral blood. The receptors originated from a man between 65 and 79 years old with active or convalescent COVID-19. CDR3s include the opening cysteine and the closing phenylalanine or tryptophan. D genes are given only for firm matches. The size of a clone is reported for some rows only, either as once, few or many, or as a class for expanded clones.

d_gene | abundance | j_gene | v_gene | CDR3nt | CDR3aa
. | . | TRBJ2-2 | TRBV5-8 | TGTGCCAGCAGCTTAACAGCCATAATTGTTGGGGAGCTGTTTTTT | CASSLTAIIVGELFF
. | few | TRBJ2-2 | TRBV28 | TGTGCCAGCAGGGCGGGACAGCTCACCGGGGAGCTGTTTTTT | CASRAGQLTGELFF
TRBD1 | few | TRBJ1-4 | TRBV7-9 | TGTGCCAGCAGCTCTCGGACAGGCAGAGAAAAACTGTTTTTT | CASSSRTGREKLFF
. | few | TRBJ2-2 | TRBV7-9 | TGTGCCAGCAGCTTGAGGGAAGACACCGGGGAGCTGTTTTTT | CASSLREDTGELFF
. | . | TRBJ1-4 | TRBV7-6 | TGTGCCAGCAGCTTAGGGGAGTGGACAGAAAATGAAAAACTGTTTTTT | CASSLGEWTENEKLFF
. | . | TRBJ1-2 | TRBV2 | TGTGCCAGCAGGCATTATAGGGGATCTAACTATGGCTACACCTTC | CASRHYRGSNYGYTF
. | . | TRBJ2-2 | TRBV7-9 | TGTGCCAGCAACTGGGGAAGCGGGCTAAACACCGGGGAGCTGTTTTTT | CASNWGSGLNTGELFF
. | . | TRBJ1-1 | TRBV15 | TGTGCCACCAGCAGAGATGGGCGGGGTGAAGCTTTCTTT | CATSRDGRGEAFF
. | . | TRBJ2-5 | TRBV15 | TGTGCCACCAGCAGCTTGGGGCAGGGCGAGGAGACCCAGTACTTC | CATSSLGQGEETQYF
. | . | TRBJ1-2 | TRBV9 | TGTGCCAGCAGCGTAGATATCGGGTGGGACTATGGCTACACCTTC | CASSVDIGWDYGYTF
. | few | TRBJ2-1 | TRBV7-2 | TGTGCCAGCAGCTTAGAGTGGGCCTCCTACAATGAGCAGTTCTTC | CASSLEWASYNEQFF
. | . | TRBJ1-2 | TRBV5-5 | TGTGCCAGCAGCTTGGGGATAGCCGCTAACTATGGCTACACCTTC | CASSLGIAANYGYTF
. | . | TRBJ2-7 | TRBV28 | TGTGCCAGCAGTTCCCAGGGCAGGAGCTCCTACGAGCAGTACTTC | CASSSQGRSSYEQYF
TRBD1 | . | TRBJ1-1 | TRBV7-9 | TGTGCCAGCAGCTCCCAGGGGGCTGGCACTGAAGCTTTCTTT | CASSSQGAGTEAFF
TRBD1 | . | TRBJ1-1 | TRBV18 | TGTGCCAGCTCGACAGGGGCGGGGACAGGGCACACTGAAGCTTTCTTT | CASSTGAGTGHTEAFF
TRBD1 | . | TRBJ2-7 | TRBV4-2 | TGTGCCAGCAGCCACCGGGACAGGGCGTCCGAGCAGTACTTC | CASSHRDRASEQYF
. | . | TRBJ2-7 | TRBV4-3 | TGCGCCAGCAGCCAATGGGGGGGCGATGTCTACGAGCAGTACTTC | CASSQWGGDVYEQYF
TRBD1 | . | TRBJ2-7 | TRBV6-5 | TGTGCCAGTTCTAGCAGGACAGGATCCTACGAGCAGTACTTC | CASSSRTGSYEQYF
. | . | TRBJ1-3 | TRBV7-2 | TGTGCCAGCAGCTTAGAGACGGGGGTCTACTCTGGAAACACCATATATTTT | CASSLETGVYSGNTIYF
. | . | TRBJ2-5 | TRBV5-1 | TGCGCCAGCAGCCCCCGGGTAGGGCGTCGGGGGGAGACCCAGTACTTC | CASSPRVGRRGETQYF
. | . | TRBJ1-5 | TRBV19 | TGTGCCAGTAGTATAGAGGACAGACGGGATCAGCCCCAGCATTTT | CASSIEDRRDQPQHF
. | few | TRBJ2-7 | TRBV7-2 | TGTGCCAGCAGCTTGGGGGTTGGGGGGTACTACGAGCAGTACTTC | CASSLGVGGYYEQYF
TRBD2 | . | TRBJ2-3 | TRBV18 | TGTGCCAGCTCACCCCGCGGCGGGAGGGATGGAGATACGCAGTATTTT | CASSPRGGRDGDTQYF
. | . | TRBJ1-1 | TRBV18 | TGTGCCAGCTCACCTCAGGCCCGAGGGACTGAAGCTTTCTTT | CASSPQARGTEAFF
. | . | TRBJ2-7 | TRBV5-1 | TGCGCCAGCAGCCGGGAGCAGGGGGCCTACGAGCAGTACTTC | CASSREQGAYEQYF
. | . | TRBJ2-5 | TRBV7-3 | TGTGCCAGCAGCTTAATGGGGGCCCTAGACGATAAGGAAGAGACCCAGTACTTC | CASSLMGALDDKEETQYF
TRBD1 | . | TRBJ1-5 | TRBV6-5 | TGTGCCAGCAGTCGGGACAGGGGGAATCAGCCCCAGCATTTT | CASSRDRGNQPQHF
. | . | TRBJ1-1 | TRBV7-9 | TGTGCCAGCAGCTTTGGGGGGGCGGTAAAGACTGAAGCTTTCTTT | CASSFGGAVKTEAFF
TRBD2 | . | TRBJ2-3 | TRBV5-1 | TGCGCCAGCAGCCCCGGGAGGCCCAGCACAGATACGCAGTATTTT | CASSPGRPSTDTQYF
. | . | TRBJ1-4 | TRBV2 | TGTGCCAGCAGTGACACCGCAGCAACTAATGAAAAACTGTTTTTT | CASSDTAATNEKLFF
. | . | TRBJ1-1 | TRBV5-1 | TGCGCCAGCAGCTTGGACTGGAACACTGAAGCTTTCTTT | CASSLDWNTEAFF